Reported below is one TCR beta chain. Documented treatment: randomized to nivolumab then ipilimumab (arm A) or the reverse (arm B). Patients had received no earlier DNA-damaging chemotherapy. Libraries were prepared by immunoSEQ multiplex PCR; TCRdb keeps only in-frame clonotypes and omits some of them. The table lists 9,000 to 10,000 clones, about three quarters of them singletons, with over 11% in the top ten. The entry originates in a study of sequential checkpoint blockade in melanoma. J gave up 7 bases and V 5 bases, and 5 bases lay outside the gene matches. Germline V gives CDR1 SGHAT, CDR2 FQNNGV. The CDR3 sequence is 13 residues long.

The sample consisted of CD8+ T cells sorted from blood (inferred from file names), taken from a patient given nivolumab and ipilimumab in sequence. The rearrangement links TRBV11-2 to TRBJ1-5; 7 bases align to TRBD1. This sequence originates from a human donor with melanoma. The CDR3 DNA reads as TGTGCCAGCAGCCCTACAGGGGAGCAGCCCCAGCATTTT. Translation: CASSPTGEQPQHF. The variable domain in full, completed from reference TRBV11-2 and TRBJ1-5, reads EAGVAQSPRYKIIEKRQSVAFWCNPISGHATLYWYQQILGQGPKLLIQFQNNGVVDDSQLPKDRFSAERLKGVDSTLKIQPAKLEDSAVYLCASSPTGEQPQHFGDGTRLSIL.